This T cell receptor beta chain appears in the sequencing data of a study of patients and donors after allogeneic stem cell transplantation. Trimming at V came to 0 bases and at J to 7 bases, leaving 7 bases not matched to a gene. Germline values: CDR1 LGHDT, CDR2 YNNKEL (reference sequence). This CDR3 contains 16 residues. This clonotype has just a few counts. MiXCR was run by TCRdb on the RT-PCR reads, yielding one entry per CDR3 protein. Here the sample spans 200,000 to 250,000 distinct CDR3 sequences, over 12% being singletons. The chain is built from TRBV3-1 and TRBJ2-1; TRBD2 matches 9 bases. Sequencing was performed on blood, either unsorted or a sorted T cell fraction (not recorded which). The receptor's source is a human donor who was either an allogeneic HSCT recipient or a stem cell or donor lymphocyte infusion donor (not recorded which). It is not recorded whose cells these are; they may come from a transplant donor. CDR3 bases: TGTGCCAGCAGCCAAGATCCCAGCGGGAGGACTAATGAGCAGTTCTTC. It is translated as CASSQDPSGRTNEQFF.